This entry concerns a single TCR beta chain. The target antigen is unknown. The repertoire was sequenced with immunoSEQ multiplex PCR; TCRdb's copy has only in-frame clones and lacks some. The sample lists some 2.3 million clones; over 85% were seen once. This entry comes from a study of shared clonotypes between healthy human individuals. Study-level information: CD4 naive cells filled three plates per donor, CD4 memory three, CD8 naive two and CD8 memory one. Study conclusions and caveats: Enrolling few donors narrowed the genetic and exposure-history diversity that was represented. Relative to their counterparts shared across all four donors, non-shared clonotypes exhibited diminished generation probabilities.

The split of CD4+ cells yielded CD45RA+ naive and CD45RA-negative memory subsets. Deletions cut 8 bases from V and 0 bases from J, with 14 bases between. Germline CDR1 is MDHEN and CDR2 is SYDVKM. There are 14 residues in the CDR3. This chain links TRBV28 with TRBJ2-7, with a weak D call TRBD2 (5 bases). Sequenced: naive CD4+ T cells from PBMCs. Indicated subset: CD45RA+ positively selected. The TCR originated in a man aged 18-30 years in good health. Some clones in this sample may be carry-over from other donors' samples. DNA of the CDR3: TGTGCCAGCGCCAGAGTCGGGAACTCCTACGAGCAGTACTTC. This encodes CASARVGNSYEQYF.